These 14 T cell receptor beta chains originate from one sample sequenced in a study of cytomegalovirus exposure and HLA in healthy donors. This PCR relied on a set of 60 Vbeta primers and 13 Jbeta primers. This table comes from immunoSEQ multiplex PCR, and its TCRdb copy is limited to in-frame clones, with some not included. The profile shows 130,000 or so clones, around four fifths of them singletons. The sample comprised PBMCs. Every receptor here comes from a man in his forties in good health and CMV-seronegative.

This clone appeared once. The chain carries TRBV4-1 and TRBJ2-7, with a possible D match to TRBD1 (5 bases). The CDR3 spans 15 residues. Trimming stripped 1 base from V and 3 bases from J, with 13 bases between. Germline V lookup: CDR1 MGHRA, CDR2 YSYEKL. CDR3 DNA: TGCGCCAGCAGCCAAGGCGACGGCAGGGACTACGAGCAGTACTTC. Translated: CASSQGDGRDYEQYF.

This chain links TRBV7-8 with TRBJ1-2; D is undetermined. Germline V gives CDR1 SGHVS, CDR2 FQNEAQ. This CDR3 spans 15 amino acids. With 0 bases removed from V and 4 bases from J, the gap between germline ends came to 12 bases. CDR3 region: CASSLAAGNPYGYTF. The CDR3 DNA is TGTGCCAGCAGCTTAGCCGCAGGCAATCCCTATGGCTACACCTTC.

The chain is built from TRBV7-2 and TRBJ1-5, with unresolved D. The CDR3 covers 12 residues. Trimming cost V 1 base and J 11 bases, with 9 bases left between them. The germline V gene has CDR1 SGHTA and CDR2 FQGNSA. The CDR3 spells CASSLGGIAQHF. The CDR3 DNA reads as TGTGCCAGCAGCTTAGGTGGTATAGCCCAGCATTTT. Combining the CDR3 with reference TRBV7-2 and TRBJ1-5 gives the whole variable domain GAGVSQSPSNKVTEKGKDVELRCDPISGHTALYWYRQSLGQGLEFLIYFQGNSAPDKSGLPSDRFSAERTGGSVSTLTIQRTQQEDSAVYLCASSLGGIAQHFGDGTRLSIL.

This clone showed up just once. The CDR3 sequence is CASSLLGTSGGETQYF. The CDR3 nucleotides read TGTGCCAGCAGCTTATTAGGGACTAGCGGGGGCGAGACCCAGTACTTC. The chain carries TRBV7-8 and TRBJ2-5, with 14 bases matching TRBD2. The CDR3 covers 16 residues. Trimming cost V 2 bases and J 5 bases; bases outside gene matches: 4. From germline, CDR1 is SGHVS and CDR2 FQNEAQ. The variable domain in full, with the rest retrieved from reference TRBV7-8 and TRBJ2-5, is GAGVSQSPRYKVAKRGQDVALRCDPISGHVSLFWYQQALGQGPEFLTYFQNEAQLDKSGLPSDRFFAERPEGSVSTLKIQRTQQEDSAVYLCASSLLGTSGGETQYFGPGTRLLVL.

The chain recombines TRBV29-1 with TRBJ1-1; tentative D call: TRBD1 (6 bases). Per the germline V gene, CDR1 is SQVTM and CDR2 is ANQGSEA. The CDR3 is 13 amino acids. V was clipped by 6 bases and J by 5 bases, with 16 bases between them. CDR3 loop: CSVGAGGNTEAFF. The CDR3 coding sequence is TGCAGCGTGGGGGCGGGGGGAAATACTGAAGCTTTCTTT.

The gene calls are TRBV7-2 and TRBJ2-3; D is possibly TRBD2 (5 bases). V dropped 2 bases and J dropped 2 bases, with 8 bases sitting between them. Germline-derived CDR1 and CDR2 are SGHTA and FQGNSA. The CDR3 spans 14 residues. This chain's CDR3 is CASSLSGFTDTQYF. Here the CDR3 DNA reads TGTGCCAGCAGCTTATCGGGGTTCACAGATACGCAGTATTTT.

The rearrangement uses TRBV6-1 and TRBJ2-5; 12 nucleotides align to TRBD2. Losses at the gene ends were 7 bases for V and 5 bases for J; bases not matched to a gene: 8. The germline CDR1 and CDR2 sequences are MNHNS and SASEGT. CDR3 size: 15 residues. In DNA, the CDR3 is TGTGCCAGCAAGACTAGCGGGAGTGTTTGGGAGACCCAGTACTTC. It codes for CASKTSGSVWETQYF.

Only a few counts were recorded for this clone. The rearrangement links TRBV28 to TRBJ1-1, with 8 positions matching TRBD1. The CDR3 totals 17 residues. Germline CDR1 is MDHEN and CDR2 is SYDVKM. V shed 5 bases, J shed 0 bases, and the junction held 11 bases outside the gene matches. The CDR3: CASSIRQGRLVNTEAFF. The CDR3 region has the DNA TGTGCCAGCAGTATACGACAGGGGAGGTTGGTGAACACTGAAGCTTTCTTT. Drawing the rest from reference TRBV28 and TRBJ1-1, the complete variable domain is DVKVTQSSRYLVKRTGEKVFLECVQDMDHENMFWYRQDPGLGLRLIYFSYDVKMKEKGDIPEGYSVSREKKERFSLILESASTNQTSMYLCASSIRQGRLVNTEAFFGQGTRLTVV.

About this clone itself: This sample also contains other DNA sequences that code for the same CDR3. The chain recombines TRBV7-2 with TRBJ2-7, with 7 bases fitting TRBD1. The CDR3 is 14 residues long. V was pared by 1 base and J by 2 bases, with 2 bases of the junction left unmatched. Germline V gives CDR1 SGHTA, CDR2 FQGNSA. The CDR3 reads CASSLGTGAYEQYF. For the CDR3, the DNA is TGTGCCAGCAGCTTAGGCACAGGGGCCTACGAGCAGTACTTC.

This clone has a single count. The chain carries TRBV7-9 and TRBJ2-7; maybe TRBD1 (6 bases). V lost 1 base, J lost 6 bases, and 13 bases lay in between. The V gene's germline CDR1 is SEHNR and CDR2 FQNEAQ (reference sequence). CDR3 length equals 14 residues. CDR3 residues: CASSLGYRESEQYF. Written as DNA, the CDR3 is TGTGCCAGCAGCTTAGGGTACAGGGAGTCCGAGCAGTACTTC.

The V call is TRBV11-3, the J call TRBJ2-2, with TRBD1 as a possible D gene (6 bases). The CDR3 runs to 13 residues. The V end was cut by 8 bases, the J end by 5 bases, with 12 bases between. Germline CDR1 reads SGHNT; CDR2 reads YENEEA. The CDR3 DNA follows: TGTGCCAGCCAGGGGTCCAGGACCGGGGAGCTGTTTTTT. Amino acids: CASQGSRTGELFF.

The chain links TRBV4-3 to TRBJ2-3; D might be TRBD2 (6 bases). Germline V CDR1 and CDR2: LGHNA, YSLEER. The V gene lost 0 bases and the J gene lost 10 bases, with 14 bases spanning the gap. This CDR3 comprises 14 residues. CDR3 sequence: CASSQENRRGSQYF. Written as DNA, the CDR3 is TGCGCCAGCAGCCAAGAGAACCGGCGGGGTTCGCAGTATTTT.

As to this clone: A read error may account for a junction end that differs from germline. This chain links TRBV27 with TRBJ2-4; D ambiguous. The CDR3 length is 14 residues. Germline CDR1 reads MNHEY; CDR2 reads SMNVEV (reference sequence). The CDR3 DNA sequence: TGTGCCAGCAGTCCCTATGGCCCCTTTAACAGTCAGTACTTC. This encodes CASSPYGPFNSQYF.

This clone was seen only once. The chain is built from TRBV11-2 and TRBJ1-3, with 7 bases matching TRBD1. The CDR3 spans 15 residues. J was trimmed by 0 bases and V by 4 bases; bases with no gene match: 3. Germline V gene sequence: CDR1 SGHAT, CDR2 FQNNGV. The CDR3 region is CASSSTGSSGNTIYF. CDR3 sequence (DNA): TGTGCCAGCAGCTCGACAGGGAGCTCTGGAAACACCATATATTTT. Full variable domain (outside the CDR3, taken from reference TRBV11-2 and TRBJ1-3): EAGVAQSPRYKIIEKRQSVAFWCNPISGHATLYWYQQILGQGPKLLIQFQNNGVVDDSQLPKDRFSAERLKGVDSTLKIQPAKLEDSAVYLCASSSTGSSGNTIYFGEGSWLTVV.